The 26 T cell receptor beta chains presented below share a single source sample, sequenced in a study of cytomegalovirus exposure and HLA in healthy donors. 60 Vbeta and 13 Jbeta primers were used in PCR. TCRdb's copy holds only in-frame clones and misses some; the assay was immunoSEQ multiplex PCR. With some 82,000 clones in the sample, the ten largest clones hold approximately 1.1%. What was sequenced was PBMCs. These receptor sequences come from a woman aged 25-40 years in good health and CMV-seronegative.

The chain joins TRBV30 to TRBJ1-5; 7 nucleotides match TRBD1. After removal of 2 bases from V and 4 bases from J, the junction contained 5 bases not matched to a gene. CDR1 and CDR2 from the germline V gene are GTSNPN and SVGIG (reference sequence). This CDR3 is built from 14 residues. In nucleotides, the CDR3 is TGTGCCTGGAGTCTCGGGACAGAAAATCAGCCCCAGCATTTT. Translation gives CAWSLGTENQPQHF.

The chain recombines TRBV6-1 with TRBJ2-3; 7 bases line up with TRBD1. The CDR3 totals 15 residues. V was pared by 6 bases and J by 0 bases, with 6 bases of the junction left unmatched. From germline, CDR1 is MNHNS and CDR2 SASEGT. For the CDR3, the DNA is TGTGCCAGCAGCCAGGACAGGACCAGCACAGATACGCAGTATTTT. Amino acid sequence: CASSQDRTSTDTQYF.

The V call is TRBV30, the J call TRBJ1-1; no clear D. The CDR3 is 14 residues long. The germline CDR1 and CDR2 sequences are GTSNPN and SVGIG (reference sequence). Trimming cost V 0 bases and J 0 bases, with 8 bases left between them. The CDR3 nucleotides are TGTGCCTGGAGTGTAATCGGGATGAACACTGAAGCTTTCTTT. It yields the protein CAWSVIGMNTEAFF.

This chain connects TRBV4-2 to TRBJ2-5, with TRBD2 as a possible D gene (6 bases). Germline CDR1 is LGHNA and CDR2 is YNFKEQ. This CDR3 comprises 15 residues. The V end lost 0 bases, the J end lost 1 base, and 9 bases lay between the germline ends. The CDR3 DNA reads TGTGCCAGCAGCCAAGAAACTAGCCCCCAAGAGACCCAGTACTTC. This translates into CASSQETSPQETQYF.

The rearrangement uses TRBV7-9 and TRBJ2-1; 10 positions match TRBD2. V shed 0 bases and J 9 bases; nucleotides not matched to a gene: 5. The germline V gene encodes CDR1 SEHNR and CDR2 FQNEAQ (reference sequence). This CDR3 region has 15 residues. CDR3 amino acids: CASSLASGRAGEQFF. The CDR3 DNA sequence: TGTGCCAGCAGCTTAGCGAGCGGGAGGGCAGGTGAGCAGTTCTTC.

The V call is TRBV30, the J call TRBJ1-2; D might be TRBD1 (6 bases). The V gene's germline CDR1 is GTSNPN and CDR2 SVGIG (reference sequence). The CDR3 is 12 amino acids. Between the trimmed V and J ends, which lost 0 bases and 4 bases, there was a span of 6 bases. In DNA, the CDR3 is TGTGCCTGGAGTGTGGGGGCCTATGGCTACACCTTC. Residues: CAWSVGAYGYTF.

This chain uses TRBV2 with TRBJ2-5, with 8 bases fitting TRBD1. The CDR3 loop spans 13 amino acids. V shed 4 bases and J 4 bases; nucleotides not matched to a gene: 2. Germline CDR1 is SNHLY and CDR2 is FYNNEI. In DNA form, the CDR3 reads TGTGCCAGCAGTGGGCAGGGGGCAGAGACCCAGTACTTC. Its translation is CASSGQGAETQYF.

The rearrangement joins TRBV18 to TRBJ1-2; a possible D gene is TRBD1 (5 bases). Looked up from germline, CDR1 is KGHSH and CDR2 is LQKENI. This CDR3 region has 15 residues. Trimming left V 0 bases short and J 7 bases short, with 15 bases between. The CDR3, as DNA: TGTGCCAGCTCACCACCTGCAGGGAATCTCGGTGGCTACACCTTC. It translates to CASSPPAGNLGGYTF.

This chain joins TRBV25-1 and TRBJ2-2, with D unresolved. The CDR3 is 12 amino acids. Germline lookup yields CDR1 MGHDK and CDR2 SYGVNS. V was clipped by 4 bases and J by 3 bases, with 3 bases between them. This CDR3 is CASSVYTGELFF. CDR3 in DNA: TGTGCCAGCAGTGTATACACCGGGGAGCTGTTTTTT.

The rearrangement links TRBV6-1 to TRBJ2-5; tentatively, D is TRBD1 (5 bases). Trimming stripped 7 bases from V and 2 bases from J, with 17 bases between. Germline lookup yields CDR1 MNHNS and CDR2 SASEGT. This CDR3 contains 15 residues. CDR3 amino acids: CASTLERTLQETQYF. DNA of the CDR3: TGTGCCAGCACCCTGGAACGGACACTACAAGAGACCCAGTACTTC.

The chain links TRBV5-5 to TRBJ2-1, with 9 bases matching TRBD2. The CDR3 sequence is 16 residues long. Trimming cost V 4 bases and J 6 bases; bases outside gene matches: 11. From germline, CDR1 is SGHKS and CDR2 YYEKEE (reference sequence). The CDR3 loop reads CASSPYASGGPNEQFF. The CDR3 DNA is TGTGCCAGCAGCCCCTATGCCAGCGGGGGGCCCAATGAGCAGTTCTTC.

This chain uses TRBV5-5 with TRBJ1-2; D may be TRBD1 (5 bases). V gave up 0 bases and J gave up 2 bases, with 17 bases separating them. The CDR3 covers 17 residues. Per the germline V gene, CDR1 is SGHKS and CDR2 is YYEKEE (reference sequence). The CDR3 sequence: CASSLVPGSPANYGYTF. The CDR3 coding sequence is TGTGCCAGCAGCTTGGTCCCAGGGTCCCCAGCGAACTATGGCTACACCTTC.

This CDR3 reads CASRLSLNSNQPQHF. The CDR3 DNA reads TGTGCCAGCAGGCTATCCTTAAATAGCAATCAGCCCCAGCATTTT. The J gene is TRBJ1-5, the V gene TRBV6-5; unclear D gene. Germline CDR1 and CDR2: MNHEY and SVGAGI. V lost 6 bases to trimming and J lost 0 bases, with 12 bases between them. This CDR3 spans 15 amino acids.

This rearrangement joins TRBV5-6 to TRBJ2-7, with TRBD2 identical over 7 bases. Germline V CDR1 and CDR2: SGHDT, YYEEEE. V was pared by 3 bases and J by 2 bases, with 5 bases of the junction left unmatched. The CDR3 totals 14 residues. CDR3 sequence: CASSYAGVAYEQYF. Written as DNA, the CDR3 is TGTGCCAGCAGCTATGCGGGGGTGGCCTACGAGCAGTACTTC.

The chain is built from TRBV6-1 and TRBJ2-7, with 11 bases that match TRBD1. The V segment lost 3 bases and the J segment 5 bases; nucleotides outside the gene matches: 6. Germline V gene lookup returns CDR1 MNHNS and CDR2 SASEGT. This CDR3 spans 15 amino acids. CDR3 protein: CASSEKVGQGDEQYF. The CDR3 bases are TGTGCCAGCAGTGAGAAAGTGGGACAGGGGGACGAGCAGTACTTC.

Note on this clone: Germline and junction disagree at one end, which may indicate a read error. The CDR3 DNA reads TGTGCCTGGAGTCCGGGTGAGGAAAGACTGTTTTTT. Translation gives CAWSPGEERLFF. The chain employs TRBV30 and TRBJ1-4; D call uncertain. CDR3 length equals 12 residues. CDR1 and CDR2 from the germline V gene are GTSNPN and SVGIG (reference sequence).

The V call is TRBV28, the J call TRBJ2-5, with 12 bases matching TRBD2. V lost 7 bases, J lost 0 bases, and 6 bases stayed unmatched. In germline, CDR1 is MDHEN, CDR2 SYDVKM. The CDR3 spans 16 residues. CDR3 in DNA: TGTGCCAGCAAGCGAAGGACTAGCGGGGACCAAGAGACCCAGTACTTC. It translates to CASKRRTSGDQETQYF. The full variable domain, with the rest looked up from reference TRBV28 and TRBJ2-5, is DVKVTQSSRYLVKRTGEKVFLECVQDMDHENMFWYRQDPGLGLRLIYFSYDVKMKEKGDIPEGYSVSREKKERFSLILESASTNQTSMYLCASKRRTSGDQETQYFGPGTRLLVL.

V usage is TRBV4-1 and J usage is TRBJ2-7; 9 positions match TRBD2. The germline V gene encodes CDR1 MGHRA and CDR2 YSYEKL. The CDR3 totals 15 residues. J lost 3 bases, V lost 1 base, and 4 bases had no gene match. The CDR3 DNA sequence: TGCGCCAGCAGCCAAGGGGCGGGAGGGAGCTACGAGCAGTACTTC. As protein: CASSQGAGGSYEQYF.

This chain connects TRBV21-1 to TRBJ1-4. TRBV21-1 is annotated as a pseudogene. The CDR3 is 14 residues long. The CDR3 nucleotides are TGTGCCAGCAGTCGGACGGGGGGAGAGGAAAAACTGTTTTTT. Translating gives CASSRTGGEEKLFF.

The V gene is TRBV4-1, the J gene TRBJ1-4; D is perhaps TRBD1 (6 bases). Trimming took 4 bases from V and 0 from J, leaving 15 bases between them. Germline-derived CDR1 and CDR2 are MGHRA and YSYEKL. The CDR3 loop spans 17 amino acids. CDR3 nucleotides: TGCGCCAGCAGCCCTGGAGGACAGACCGCAACTAATGAAAAACTGTTTTTT. Translated, it gives CASSPGGQTATNEKLFF.

The V and J genes are TRBV10-2 and TRBJ2-1, with TRBD2 identical over 9 bases. The trim removed 6 bases at V and 8 bases at J, leaving 8 bases unmatched. Germline values: CDR1 WSHSY, CDR2 SAAADI. This CDR3 has 14 residues. In nucleotides, the CDR3 is TGCGCCAGCAGGGGGCGGACTAGCGTCGATGAGCAGTTCTTC. This encodes CASRGRTSVDEQFF.

The V call is TRBV6-1, the J call TRBJ2-7; 10 nucleotides align to TRBD1. The V gene end was trimmed by 6 bases and the J gene end by 2 bases; junction bases not matched to a gene: 4. CDR1 and CDR2 (germline): MNHNS, SASEGT. The CDR3 spans 14 residues. The CDR3: CASRRGTGAYEQYF. The CDR3 DNA follows: TGTGCCAGCAGACGCGGGACAGGGGCCTACGAGCAGTACTTC.

This CDR3 reads CASSLDGLTAYEQYF. CDR3 sequence (DNA): TGCGCCAGCAGCTTGGATGGTCTAACGGCCTACGAGCAGTACTTC. The V call is TRBV5-1, the J call TRBJ2-7; D not certain. The CDR3 runs 15 residues. V was clipped by 0 bases and J by 2 bases, with 12 bases between them. Germline V CDR1 and CDR2: SGHRS, YFSETQ.

The rearrangement uses TRBV11-3 and TRBJ1-5, with a tentative D call TRBD1 (5 bases). This CDR3 contains 15 residues. V was clipped by 1 base and J by 7 bases, with 14 bases between them. Germline CDR1 SGHNT, CDR2 YENEEA. CDR3 residues: CASSLGQTARQPQHF. The DNA of the CDR3 is TGTGCCAGCAGCTTAGGACAGACGGCTAGGCAGCCCCAGCATTTT.

The chain has TRBV5-1 and TRBJ2-7; a possible D gene is TRBD2 (6 bases). The CDR3 covers 13 residues. Trimming left V 3 bases short and J 6 bases short, with 13 bases between. Germline CDR1 reads SGHRS; CDR2 reads YFSETQ. CDR3 DNA: TGCGCCAGCAGCTCGGAGGGTTTAGGCGAGCAGTACTTC. Its protein product is CASSSEGLGEQYF. Full variable domain (missing parts from reference TRBV5-1 and TRBJ2-7): KAGVTQTPRYLIKTRGQQVTLSCSPISGHRSVSWYQQTPGQGLQFLFEYFSETQRNKGNFPGRFSGRQFSNSRSEMNVSTLELGDSALYLCASSSEGLGEQYFGPGTRLTVT.

The chain joins TRBV4-2 to TRBJ2-7; maybe TRBD1 (5 bases). Looked up from germline, CDR1 is LGHNA and CDR2 is YNFKEQ. CDR3 length equals 15 residues. Trimming stripped 0 bases from V and 2 bases from J, with 11 bases between. CDR3 residues: CASSQDLTDTYEQYF. CDR3 in DNA: TGTGCCAGCAGCCAAGACTTGACAGATACCTACGAGCAGTACTTC.